Below, one T cell receptor beta chain is given with its context. CDR3 length: 16 amino acids. The V gene's germline CDR1 is SGHTA and CDR2 FQGNSA. The V gene lost 3 bases and the J gene lost 4 bases, with 17 bases spanning the gap. Original methodology: Researchers report that nucleated cell counts were estimated from reference gene primer amplification. Sequenced by immunoSEQ multiplex PCR; TCRdb stores in-frame clones only, minus some. Clone size and the V and J calls come from that table; the DNA yielded D and trimming. The sample has some 140,000 clones; more than 80% are singletons. This specimen belongs to a study of blood T cell repertoires in COVID-19. Across the study: The United States, Italy and Spain supplied acute and convalescent COVID-19 samples. The analysed material was cDNA or gDNA that came from T cells, B-cell-depleted T cells, or PBMCs.

The source material was peripheral blood. V gene TRBV7-2 combines with J gene TRBJ2-3, with D possibly matching TRBD2 (6 bases). The clonotype was recovered from a human donor in a cohort sampled during active COVID-19. The CDR3 loop reads CASSLTSSLVADTQYF. The CDR3 region has the DNA TGTGCCAGCAGCTTGACTAGTAGCCTCGTCGCAGATACGCAGTATTTT.